The 25 T cell receptor beta chains reported below all come from one sample, sequenced in a study of siplizumab effects on memory and regulatory T cells. Using immunoSEQ multiplex PCR, the repertoire was profiled, and TCRdb retains in-frame clones only, with some absent. This sample yields about 100,000 clones, of which 94% are seen a single time; over 1% belongs to the top ten. Sequenced input: non-Treg CD4+ T cells sorted from blood. The receptors stem from a human donor in good health.

The genes are TRBV4-1 and TRBJ2-3; no definite D call. Germline values: CDR1 MGHRA, CDR2 YSYEKL. Trimming pared 0 bases from V and 2 bases from J, leaving 9 bases between. This CDR3 contains 15 residues. CDR3 residues: CASSQDMAYTDTQYF. The CDR3 bases are TGCGCCAGCAGCCAAGATATGGCTTACACAGATACGCAGTATTTT.

In its sample, this clone was seen once. The CDR3 loop reads CASSLEGQGPYEQYF. The CDR3 DNA is TGTGCCAGCAGCTTAGAAGGACAGGGTCCCTACGAGCAGTACTTC. This chain links TRBV7-3 with TRBJ2-7; 8 bases are a match to TRBD1. Germline lookup yields CDR1 SGHTA and CDR2 FQGTGA. Unmatched junction bases numbered 5, after V lost 2 bases and J lost 2 bases. This CDR3 is built from 15 residues.

This chain uses TRBV7-6 with TRBJ2-1; the match to TRBD2 covers 11 bases. With 4 bases clipped from V and 4 bases from J, the junction kept 3 bases outside the gene matches. The CDR3 sequence is 15 residues long. Germline V lookup: CDR1 SGHVS, CDR2 FNYEAQ. CDR3 sequence reads: CASSSGTSGYNEQFF. DNA for the CDR3: TGTGCCAGCAGCTCAGGGACTAGCGGATACAATGAGCAGTTCTTC.

The V and J genes are TRBV28 and TRBJ2-7; D is possibly TRBD1 (8 bases). Deletions cut 6 bases from V and 2 bases from J, with 17 bases between. The CDR3 runs to 15 residues. Germline CDR1 and CDR2: MDHEN and SYDVKM. CDR3 loop: CASSPTTGGAYEQYF. DNA of the CDR3: TGTGCCAGCAGCCCGACAACAGGGGGGGCCTACGAGCAGTACTTC.

In this sample, this clone turned up once. J is TRBJ2-2 and V is TRBV5-1; maybe TRBD2 (5 bases). CDR3 length: 16 residues. Germline-derived CDR1 and CDR2 are SGHRS and YFSETQ. Trimming cost V 0 bases and J 1 base, with 10 bases left between them. The CDR3 region is CASSLVAGGNTGELFF. The DNA for the CDR3 is TGCGCCAGCAGCTTGGTGGCGGGTGGGAACACCGGGGAGCTGTTTTTT.

The rearrangement uses TRBV2 and TRBJ2-7; D possibly corresponds to TRBD2 (5 bases). The length of the CDR3 is 13 residues. Trimming cost V 6 bases and J 4 bases, with 13 bases left between them. Germline V gene lookup returns CDR1 SNHLY and CDR2 FYNNEI. CDR3 nucleotide sequence: TGTGCCAGCAGGAAAACCGGGGAGTACGAGCAGTACTTC. Its translation: CASRKTGEYEQYF.

The chain is built from TRBV9 and TRBJ1-1; perhaps TRBD1 as D (5 bases). The germline CDR1 and CDR2 sequences are SGDLS and YYNGEE. The CDR3 totals 13 residues. Between the trimmed V and J ends, which lost 5 bases and 5 bases, there was a span of 13 bases. The CDR3 sequence: CASSEGRWTEAFF. CDR3 bases: TGTGCCAGCAGTGAGGGGAGGTGGACTGAAGCTTTCTTT.

This chain joins TRBV18 and TRBJ2-3; D not resolved. Trimming left V 0 bases short and J 6 bases short, with 4 bases between. From germline, CDR1 is KGHSH and CDR2 LQKENI. The CDR3 extends over 12 amino acids. For the CDR3, the DNA is TGTGCCAGCTCACCACCTCCGGATACGCAGTATTTT. As protein: CASSPPPDTQYF.

The chain employs TRBV5-1 and TRBJ1-5; D unclear. The V gene's germline CDR1 is SGHRS and CDR2 YFSETQ. V lost 2 bases, J lost 4 bases, and 13 bases lay in between. The CDR3 covers 15 residues. The CDR3 spells CASSLNDGKNQPQHF. CDR3 nucleotides: TGCGCCAGCAGCTTAAACGACGGGAAAAATCAGCCCCAGCATTTT.

V is TRBV6-5 and J is TRBJ2-7; 8 nucleotides line up with TRBD1. J lost 3 bases, V lost 6 bases, and 4 bases had no gene match. There are 13 residues in the CDR3. Germline-derived CDR1 and CDR2 are MNHEY and SVGAGI. CDR3 protein: CASRHGQGYEQYF. In DNA, the CDR3 is TGTGCCAGCAGACACGGACAGGGCTACGAGCAGTACTTC.

The chain has TRBV21-1 and TRBJ1-2; the table's TRBD1 call for D was not verified on the DNA. TRBV21-1 is marked as a pseudogene. CDR3 size: 16 residues. The CDR3 nucleotides are TGTGCCAGCAGCAGTCCGTATGACAGGGCGGTCTATGGCTACACCTTC. It encodes CASSSPYDRAVYGYTF.

The CDR3 DNA reads as TGTGCCAGCAGTGCTTTCGTAGCGAGGGCCTACAATGAGCAGTTCTTC. Translating gives CASSAFVARAYNEQFF. J is TRBJ2-1 and V is TRBV2; D might be TRBD2 (5 bases). The length of the CDR3 is 16 residues. V lost 4 bases to trimming and J lost 2 bases, with 15 bases between them. CDR1 SNHLY and CDR2 FYNNEI come from the germline V gene.

The chain links TRBV4-1 to TRBJ2-1; TRBD2 agrees at 13 bases. This CDR3 is built from 17 residues. Unmatched junction bases numbered 4, after V lost 3 bases and J lost 2 bases. Germline V gene sequence: CDR1 MGHRA, CDR2 YSYEKL. CDR3 amino acids: CASSQRLAGGTYNEQFF. The CDR3 DNA reads as TGCGCCAGCAGCCAGAGACTAGCGGGAGGAACCTACAATGAGCAGTTCTTC.

The rearrangement links TRBV18 to TRBJ2-5; 8 positions match TRBD1. CDR1 and CDR2 (germline): KGHSH, LQKENI. V was pared by 3 bases and J by 2 bases, with 8 bases of the junction left unmatched. This CDR3 comprises 16 residues. CDR3 protein: CASSPVDRVGQETQYF. The CDR3 nucleotides read TGTGCCAGCTCACCCGTGGACAGGGTTGGTCAAGAGACCCAGTACTTC.

This chain uses TRBV27 with TRBJ2-1, with D uncertain. The CDR3 extends over 14 amino acids. Trimming took 2 bases from V and 6 from J, leaving 11 bases between them. Germline V gives CDR1 MNHEY, CDR2 SMNVEV (reference sequence). DNA of the CDR3: TGTGCCAGCAGTTTACTCCCTAGATCCAATGAGCAGTTCTTC. Its protein product is CASSLLPRSNEQFF.

Points on this clone: This specimen includes other DNA sequences encoding the same CDR3. The DNA for the CDR3 is TGTGCCAGCAGCTTAGGACAGCAAGAGACCCAGTACTTC. Translated, it gives CASSLGQQETQYF. The gene calls are TRBV7-8 and TRBJ2-5; TRBD1 might be the D (5 bases). Trimming shortened V by 1 base and J by 2 bases, and 5 bases separated the two germline ends. Germline V lookup: CDR1 SGHVS, CDR2 FQNEAQ. The length of the CDR3 is 13 residues.

This chain uses TRBV7-9 with TRBJ2-7, with D perhaps matching TRBD1 (7 bases). The CDR3 spans 13 residues. Germline-derived CDR1 and CDR2 are SEHNR and FQNEAQ (reference sequence). V was trimmed by 6 bases and J by 5 bases, leaving 14 bases between them. The CDR3, as DNA: TGTGCCAGCAGGGAGGGGGCTGGAAACGAGCAGTACTTC. Residues: CASREGAGNEQYF.

The genes are TRBV19 and TRBJ2-2; the match to TRBD1 covers 7 bases. The junction had 14 bases not matched to a gene; V was cut back by 6 bases and J by 4 bases. The CDR3 is made up of 17 amino acids. Germline V gene data show CDR1 as LNHDA and CDR2 as SQIVND (reference sequence). CDR3 nucleotide sequence: TGTGCCAGTAGGATATCTATGGGACAGAAAACCACCGGGGAGCTGTTTTTT. It codes for CASRISMGQKTTGELFF.

The chain couples TRBV5-6 to TRBJ1-4; D gene uncertain. V gave up 0 bases and J gave up 3 bases, with 3 bases separating them. The germline CDR1 and CDR2 sequences are SGHDT and YYEEEE. The CDR3 runs 13 residues. As DNA, the CDR3 is TGTGCCAGCAGCTTGGAAGCTAATGAAAAACTGTTTTTT. Amino acid sequence: CASSLEANEKLFF. Using reference TRBV5-6 and TRBJ1-4 for the parts outside the CDR3, the full variable domain is DAGVTQSPTHLIKTRGQQVTLRCSPKSGHDTVSWYQQALGQGPQFIFQYYEEEERQRGNFPDRFSGHQFPNYSSELNVNALLLGDSALYLCASSLEANEKLFFGSGTQLSVL.

V gene TRBV18 combines with J gene TRBJ1-5; 8 bases are shared with TRBD1. The trim removed 3 bases at V and 2 bases at J, leaving 6 bases unmatched. The CDR3 has 16 residues. Germline CDR1 KGHSH, CDR2 LQKENI. This CDR3 reads CASSPQGAQGNQPQHF. The CDR3 region has the DNA TGTGCCAGCTCACCTCAGGGGGCCCAAGGCAATCAGCCCCAGCATTTT. The entire variable domain, with the rest obtained from reference TRBV18 and TRBJ1-5, is as follows: NAGVMQNPRHLVRRRGQEARLRCSPMKGHSHVYWYRQLPEEGLKFMVYLQKENIIDESGMPKERFSAEFPKEGPSILRIQQVVRGDSAAYFCASSPQGAQGNQPQHFGDGTRLSIL.

The J gene is TRBJ2-3, the V gene TRBV2; TRBD2 aligns across 8 bases. Unmatched junction bases numbered 14, after V lost 6 bases and J lost 0 bases. The germline gives CDR1 SNHLY, CDR2 FYNNEI. The CDR3 has 18 amino acids. Written as DNA, the CDR3 is TGTGCCAGCAGGGCGGGACTAGGCTTCACCACTAGCACAGATACGCAGTATTTT. This gives the protein CASRAGLGFTTSTDTQYF.

The chain has TRBV7-6 and TRBJ1-2; 8 nucleotides align to TRBD1. Trimming took 5 bases from V and 8 from J; bases not matched to a gene: 19. The germline CDR1 and CDR2 sequences are SGHVS and FNYEAQ. This CDR3 comprises 17 residues. In DNA, the CDR3 is TGTGCCAGCAGCCCCAGGGCTCGGGACAGGCCTAATATGGGCTACACCTTC. It codes for CASSPRARDRPNMGYTF.

The chain employs TRBV18 and TRBJ1-1; tentative D call: TRBD1 (6 bases). Looked up from germline, CDR1 is KGHSH and CDR2 is LQKENI. Trimming took 2 bases from V and 4 from J, leaving 17 bases between them. This CDR3 has 16 amino acids. CDR3 loop: CASSPAIQGSGTEAFF. The CDR3 nucleotides are TGTGCCAGCTCACCAGCGATCCAGGGGTCAGGCACTGAAGCTTTCTTT.

The genes are TRBV7-2 and TRBJ1-1, with D uncertain. Trimming stripped 3 bases from V and 4 bases from J, with 6 bases between. This CDR3 region has 12 residues. Germline V CDR1 and CDR2: SGHTA, FQGNSA. The CDR3 bases are TGTGCCAGCAGCTTTTCGGTCACTGAAGCTTTCTTT. Its protein product is CASSFSVTEAFF.

This chain links TRBV25-1 with TRBJ2-6, with D uncertain. Germline lookup yields CDR1 MGHDK and CDR2 SYGVNS. The CDR3 totals 15 residues. Trimming removed 3 bases from V and 1 base from J, with 7 bases in between. CDR3 bases: TGTGCCAGCAGTGATTTAGGATCTGGGGCCAACGTCCTGACTTTC. This translates into CASSDLGSGANVLTF. Complete variable domain (other parts from reference TRBV25-1 and TRBJ2-6): EADIYQTPRYLVIGTGKKITLECSQTMGHDKMYWYQQDPGMELHLIHYSYGVNSTEKGDLSSESTVSRIRTEHFPLTLESARPSHTSQYLCASSDLGSGANVLTFGAGSRLTVL.